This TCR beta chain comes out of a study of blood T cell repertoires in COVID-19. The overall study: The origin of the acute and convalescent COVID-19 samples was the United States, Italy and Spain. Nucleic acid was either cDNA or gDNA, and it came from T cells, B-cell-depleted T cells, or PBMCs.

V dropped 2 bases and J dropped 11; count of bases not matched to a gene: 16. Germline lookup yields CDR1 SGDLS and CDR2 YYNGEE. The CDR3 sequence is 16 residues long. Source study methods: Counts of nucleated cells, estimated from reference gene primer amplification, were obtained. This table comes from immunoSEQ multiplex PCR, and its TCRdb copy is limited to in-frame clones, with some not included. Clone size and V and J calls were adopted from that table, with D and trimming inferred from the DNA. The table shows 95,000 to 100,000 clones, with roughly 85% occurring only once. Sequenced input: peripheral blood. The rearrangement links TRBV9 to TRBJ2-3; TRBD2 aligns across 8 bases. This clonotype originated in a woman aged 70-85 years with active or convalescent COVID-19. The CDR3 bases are TGTGCCAGCAGCGTTGATAGCGGGACCCTGACGGCGATGCAGTATTTT. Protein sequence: CASSVDSGTLTAMQYF.